A selection of T cell receptor beta chains follows, all from one sample in a study of blood T cell repertoires in COVID-19. Measured with immunoSEQ multiplex PCR; TCRdb has only the in-frame clones, and not every one. The table has approximately 100,000 clones, about 81% seen once. Sequenced input: peripheral blood. Receptors were obtained from a woman aged 55-70 years with acute or convalescent COVID-19. Both conserved end residues are part of each CDR3. D genes are given only for firm matches. Expanded clones get a size class; other rows say once, few or many, or leave the size out.

DNA,CDR3,size,D,V,J
TGTGCCAGTAGTCCAAGGACTAGCGGGGGGGCCGGAGAGACCCAGTACTTC,CASSPRTSGGAGETQYF,few,TRBD2,TRBV19,TRBJ2-5
TGCGCCAGCAGCTTGGGGGCGACAGGGGACTATGGCTACACCTTC,CASSLGATGDYGYTF,.,TRBD1,TRBV5-1,TRBJ1-2
TGTGCCAGCAGGGGTAGCGGGGGGTACCAAGAGACCCAGTACTTC,CASRGSGGYQETQYF,once,TRBD2,TRBV28,TRBJ2-5
TGTGCCAGCAGCCAATTCAATGAGCAGTTCTTC,CASSQFNEQFF,.,.,TRBV11-2,TRBJ2-1
TGTGCCAGCACCCCGGGGGTGGGAGAGACCCAGTACTTC,CASTPGVGETQYF,.,.,TRBV12-3/TRBV12-4,TRBJ2-5
TGTGCTAGTGGTTCAGGGGGTCATAGCAATCAGCCCCAGCATTTT,CASGSGGHSNQPQHF,.,TRBD1,TRBV12-5,TRBJ1-5
TGTGCCAGCAGTTCCGGACAGATTAGCAATCAGCCCCAGCATTTT,CASSSGQISNQPQHF,.,.,TRBV28,TRBJ1-5
TGTGCCAGCAGCCGGAAGCGGGGGGACTCCTACGAGCAGTACTTC,CASSRKRGDSYEQYF,.,TRBD2,TRBV7-9,TRBJ2-7
TGTGCCAGCAGCTTAGACCGGGACAGCCCCGAGCAGTACTTC,CASSLDRDSPEQYF,.,TRBD1,TRBV5-6,TRBJ2-7
TGCGCCAGCAGCCTAAGCTTGAACACTGAAGCTTTCTTT,CASSLSLNTEAFF,.,.,TRBV5-1,TRBJ1-1
TGTGCCAGCAGTGAAGGGGCTACTTGGGGCAATCAGCCCCAGCATTTT,CASSEGATWGNQPQHF,.,.,TRBV6-1,TRBJ1-5
TGTGCCAGCAGCTTAGGACAGGGGATCTCTGGAAACACCATATATTTT,CASSLGQGISGNTIYF,.,TRBD1,TRBV7-9,TRBJ1-3
TGTGCCACCAGCAGAGAGGGACAGGGCAAAAACACCATATATTTT,CATSREGQGKNTIYF,.,TRBD1,TRBV15,TRBJ1-3
TGTGCCAGCAGTTTGAGCGGACAGGGCCATCAGCCCCAGCATTTT,CASSLSGQGHQPQHF,.,TRBD1,TRBV28,TRBJ1-5
TGCGCCAGCAGCCAAGGACTAGCGGGGGGACTAGCCAAAAACATTCAGTACTTC,CASSQGLAGGLAKNIQYF,.,TRBD2,TRBV4-1,TRBJ2-4
TGTGCCAGCACCGCCGGCGGCGACAATCAGCCCCAGCATTTT,CASTAGGDNQPQHF,.,.,TRBV28,TRBJ1-5
TGTGCCAGCAGCCAAGCCCTCGACAGGAACTATGGCTACACCTTC,CASSQALDRNYGYTF,.,.,TRBV3-1/TRBV3-2,TRBJ1-2
TGTGCCAGCAACTGGCGGGACCAAGAGACCCAGTACTTC,CASNWRDQETQYF,.,.,TRBV2,TRBJ2-5
TGTGCCAGCAGCTTAACCGGGTCGTACACAGATACGCAGTATTTT,CASSLTGSYTDTQYF,.,.,TRBV7-3,TRBJ2-3
TGCGCCAGCAGCTTGAGGCAGGGGGCTAATGAGCAGTTCTTC,CASSLRQGANEQFF,.,TRBD1,TRBV5-1,TRBJ2-1
TGTGCCAGCAGCTCGATGACAGGGGTGGGTACTGAAGCTTTCTTT,CASSSMTGVGTEAFF,.,TRBD1,TRBV7-9,TRBJ1-1
TGTGCCAGCAGCTTGGGACAGGCGGCTCAGCCCCAGCATTTT,CASSLGQAAQPQHF,.,TRBD1,TRBV11-2,TRBJ1-5
TGTGCCAGCAGCTTATACGGGGGGGCAAATGAGCAGTTCTTC,CASSLYGGANEQFF,few,TRBD2,TRBV7-6,TRBJ2-1
TGTGCCAGCAGCGCAATGGCCGGGGCTGGAAACACCATATATTTT,CASSAMAGAGNTIYF,.,.,TRBV9,TRBJ1-3
TGTGCCAGCAGCCCGACCGGGACAGGGAGCTATGGCTACACCTTC,CASSPTGTGSYGYTF,.,TRBD1,TRBV4-2,TRBJ1-2
TGTGCCAGCAGCTTAATGGGGGCTAAATCACCTTACGAGCAGTACTTC,CASSLMGAKSPYEQYF,once,.,TRBV7-3,TRBJ2-7
TGTGCCAGCAGTCCCCCCCCAGGGTTTAGTAGGTATTTT,CASSPPPGFSRYF,.,.,TRBV6-5,TRBJ2-3
TGTGCCAGCAGCCCTAGACAGGGTGATCAGCCCCAGCATTTT,CASSPRQGDQPQHF,.,TRBD1,TRBV7-2,TRBJ1-5
TGTGCCATCAGTGAAAGACAGGGCACTGAAGCTTTCTTT,CAISERQGTEAFF,.,TRBD1,TRBV10-3,TRBJ1-1
TGTGCCAGTAGTATAGCTCTTGACGACAGAGCAGGCTACACCTTC,CASSIALDDRAGYTF,.,.,TRBV19,TRBJ1-2
TGTGCCAGCAGCTTTTCGTTAGCGGGGATGAATACGCAGTATTTT,CASSFSLAGMNTQYF,.,TRBD2,TRBV7-2,TRBJ2-3
TGTGCCAGCACCGGGACAGGTGAGAACACTGAAGCTTTCTTT,CASTGTGENTEAFF,.,TRBD1,TRBV2,TRBJ1-1
TGTGCCAGCAGCTTATCTACAGGGCAAGGGGGCTACACCTTC,CASSLSTGQGGYTF,.,.,TRBV7-2,TRBJ1-2
TGTGCCTGTACTTCACCGGGACAGAGCACCGGGGAGCTGTTTTTT,CACTSPGQSTGELFF,few,TRBD1,TRBV30,TRBJ2-2
TGTGCCAGCAGCTTACGACAGTCCGACATTCAGTACTTC,CASSLRQSDIQYF,few,.,TRBV7-3,TRBJ2-4
TGTGCCAGCAGCTTAAACCACGGGACAGGGGACGAGCAGTACTTC,CASSLNHGTGDEQYF,.,TRBD1,TRBV7-3,TRBJ2-7
TGTGCCAGCAGCCGGAGGAGCAATCAGCCCCAGCATTTT,CASSRRSNQPQHF,.,.,TRBV5-8,TRBJ1-5
TGTGCCACCAGTCCCCGGACAGGGTTCACCGGGGAGCTGTTTTTT,CATSPRTGFTGELFF,.,TRBD1,TRBV24-1,TRBJ2-2
TGCGCCAGCAGCCAAGAAGTAGAGCGGGGGGCCACATTTAATACGCAGTATTTT,CASSQEVERGATFNTQYF,.,TRBD2,TRBV4-3,TRBJ2-3
TGTGCCAGTAGTACCCTCCAGGGCGGGGAGCTGTTTTTT,CASSTLQGGELFF,.,.,TRBV19,TRBJ2-2
TGTGCCAGTACCCCCTATGGTCGAGGATGGAACACCGGGGAGCTGTTTTTT,CASTPYGRGWNTGELFF,.,.,TRBV19,TRBJ2-2
TGCGCCAGCAGTGAAGCCGGGAATAATAATGAAAAACTGTTTTTT,CASSEAGNNNEKLFF,once,.,TRBV10-2,TRBJ1-4
TGTGCCAGCGGACTTTCTGGACTAGGTTGGCAGACCCAGTACTTC,CASGLSGLGWQTQYF,once,TRBD2,TRBV13,TRBJ2-5
TGTGCCAGCACGGAACAGACAAATCAGCCCCAGCATTTT,CASTEQTNQPQHF,.,.,TRBV6-5,TRBJ1-5
TGCAGTGCTAGCCCAAATATGCGAGCTTTCTTT,CSASPNMRAFF,.,.,TRBV20-1,TRBJ1-1
TGTGCCAGCAGCCCCTGGGGTAGCGGGTCCTACAATGAGCAGTTCTTC,CASSPWGSGSYNEQFF,.,TRBD2,TRBV14,TRBJ2-1
TGTGCCAGCAGCCTGGACAGGGGATACTATGGCTACACCTTC,CASSLDRGYYGYTF,.,TRBD1,TRBV3-1/TRBV3-2,TRBJ1-2
TGTGCCAGCAGCCAAGATCTAAGGGAGAATGAAAAACTGTTTTTT,CASSQDLRENEKLFF,.,.,TRBV4-2,TRBJ1-4
TGTGCCAGCAGCCCGCACACCTACGAGCAGTACTTC,CASSPHTYEQYF,.,.,TRBV7-2,TRBJ2-7
TGTGCCAGCAGCCAAGGGGGAGTCTCGGAGACCCAGTACTTC,CASSQGGVSETQYF,.,.,TRBV4-2,TRBJ2-5
TGTGCCAGCAGCTCTCAGAGGGAGACTGAAGCTTTCTTT,CASSSQRETEAFF,few,.,TRBV7-3,TRBJ1-1
TGTGCCAGCAGTTTGGGACTAGACAACACAGATACGCAGTATTTT,CASSLGLDNTDTQYF,.,TRBD2,TRBV6-5,TRBJ2-3
TGTGCCAGTAGTATCCCCGATGCAGCAACTAATGAAAAACTGTTTTTT,CASSIPDAATNEKLFF,.,.,TRBV19,TRBJ1-4